These 23 T cell receptor beta chains share one sample of origin, sequenced in a study of T cells in Graves' hyperthyroidism and ophthalmopathy. Template material for amplifying TCR beta CDR3 regions consisted of RNA transcripts. The TCR CDR3 first-round RT-PCR relied on the HTBI primer set. TCRdb fed the multiplex PCR reads into MiXCR, producing one record per CDR3 protein. The top ten hold approximately 60% of the sample, which has 310,000 or so distinct CDR3 sequences, about 17% seen once. The specimen sequenced was blood. These receptors all stem from a woman aged 55-69 years with Graves' ophthalmopathy.

This clonotype has ten or more counts. The gene calls are TRBV6-5 and TRBJ1-1, with D uncertain. This CDR3 is built from 13 residues. The ends were cut back, 2 bases at V and 1 base at J, with 5 bases in the middle. Germline V CDR1 and CDR2: MNHEY, SVGAGI. The CDR3 protein is CASSYRQNTEAFF. CDR3 sequence (DNA): TGTGCCAGCAGTTACAGGCAGAACACTGAAGCTTTCTTT.

V is TRBV27 and J is TRBJ2-2; 10 positions match TRBD1. The CDR3 extends over 16 amino acids. With V trimmed by 1 base and J by 5 bases, 4 bases remained unmatched. Germline V CDR1 and CDR2: MNHEY, SMNVEV (reference sequence). CDR3 in DNA: TGTGCCAGCAGTTTATTAGGGACAGGGGTAACCGGGGAGCTGTTTTTT. Translation: CASSLLGTGVTGELFF.

This clonotype was picked up one time. The chain carries TRBV7-3 and TRBJ2-1, with 7 bases matching TRBD2. This CDR3 comprises 14 residues. After removal of 5 bases from V and 2 bases from J, the junction contained 3 bases not matched to a gene. Germline CDR1 reads SGHTA; CDR2 reads FQGTGA. The CDR3 DNA reads TGTGCCAGCAGCCCCGGGACTACCTACAATGAGCAGTTCTTC. It is translated as CASSPGTTYNEQFF.

In its sample, this clonotype was seen many times. The DNA for the CDR3 is TGTGCCAGCAGTTACAGAAGAGGTCTGGAAGCTTTCTTT. The encoded protein is CASSYRRGLEAFF. V and J are TRBV6-5 and TRBJ1-1; D uncertain. The germline CDR1 and CDR2 sequences are MNHEY and SVGAGI. V was cut by 2 bases and J by 8 bases, with 12 bases left in between. The CDR3 consists of 13 residues.

This clonotype came up many times. V usage is TRBV28 and J usage is TRBJ2-7; either TRBD1 or TRBD2 may supply D (5 bases each). The V gene's germline CDR1 is MDHEN and CDR2 SYDVKM. Trimming took 6 bases from V and 3 from J, leaving 15 bases between them. The CDR3 totals 14 residues. The CDR3 sequence is CASRLGDESYEQYF. The CDR3 DNA follows: TGTGCCAGCAGACTCGGGGACGAAAGCTACGAGCAGTACTTC.

The chain combines TRBV4-3 with TRBJ1-2, with D unresolved. The V end lost 1 base, the J end lost 8 bases, and 11 bases lay between the germline ends. CDR1 is LGHNA and CDR2 is YSLEER in the germline V gene. CDR3 size: 13 residues. The CDR3 reads CASSQGGPDGYTF. The CDR3 nucleotides read TGCGCCAGCAGCCAAGGGGGTCCGGACGGCTACACCTTC.

The rearrangement links TRBV20-1 to TRBJ1-4, with 11 bases fitting TRBD1. The ends lost 1 base at V and 3 bases at J; junction bases unmatched: 7. CDR1 DFQATT and CDR2 SNEGSKA come from the germline V gene (reference sequence). The CDR3 is 17 amino acids. CDR3 DNA sequence: TGCAGTGCTAGAGCCTGGACAGGGGGCTTCTCTAATGAAAAACTGTTTTTT. Its protein product is CSARAWTGGFSNEKLFF.

This chain links TRBV4-1 with TRBJ2-5; either TRBD1 or TRBD2 may supply D (5 bases each). The V gene's germline CDR1 is MGHRA and CDR2 YSYEKL. The V and J ends lost 2 bases and 0 bases respectively, with 10 bases between them. The CDR3 loop spans 15 amino acids. The CDR3 nucleotides read TGCGCCAGCAGCCAAATACCGGGACACCAAGAGACCCAGTACTTC. It specifies CASSQIPGHQETQYF.

In its sample, this clonotype was seen many times. The chain uses TRBV5-1 and TRBJ1-1; TRBD1 might be the D (5 bases). Per germline, CDR1 SGHRS and CDR2 YFSETQ. V lost 3 bases, J lost 4 bases, and 7 bases lay in between. CDR3 length equals 12 residues. CDR3 protein: CASSSQGTEAFF. CDR3 sequence (DNA): TGCGCCAGCAGCTCCCAGGGCACTGAAGCTTTCTTT. The full variable domain, in which reference TRBV5-1 and TRBJ1-1 provide the parts outside the CDR3, is KAGVTQTPRYLIKTRGQQVTLSCSPISGHRSVSWYQQTPGQGLQFLFEYFSETQRNKGNFPGRFSGRQFSNSRSEMNVSTLELGDSALYLCASSSQGTEAFFGQGTRLTVV.

The V and J genes are TRBV27 and TRBJ2-7; D may be TRBD1 or TRBD2 (7 bases each). Trimming stripped 2 bases from V and 6 bases from J, with 14 bases between. CDR1 and CDR2 (germline): MNHEY, SMNVEV (reference sequence). The CDR3 sequence is 14 residues long. The CDR3 DNA reads as TGTGCCAGCAGTTTAGAGCCAGGGGGGGTCGAGCAGTACTTC. Protein product: CASSLEPGGVEQYF.

This rearrangement joins TRBV29-1 to TRBJ2-1; D gene unclear. The V end lost 0 bases, the J end lost 1 base, and 10 bases lay between the germline ends. The germline V gene has CDR1 SQVTM and CDR2 ANQGSEA. This CDR3 has 15 amino acids. CDR3 in DNA: TGCAGCGTTGAAGATCGGAGTAAGTCCTACAATGAGCAGTTCTTC. Protein: CSVEDRSKSYNEQFF.

This clonotype was seen ten or more times. J is TRBJ2-2 and V is TRBV3-1; no clear D gene. V lost 1 base, J lost 8 bases, and 5 bases lay in between. CDR1 and CDR2 from the germline V gene are LGHDT and YNNKEL (reference sequence). The CDR3 length is 12 residues. CDR3 DNA: TGTGCCAGCAGCCAAGGGGTAGGGGAGCTGTTTTTT. Amino acid sequence: CASSQGVGELFF. The entire variable domain, with the rest obtained from reference TRBV3-1 and TRBJ2-2, is as follows: DTAVSQTPKYLVTQMGNDKSIKCEQNLGHDTMYWYKQDSKKFLKIMFSYNNKELIINETVPNRFSPKSPDKAHLNLHINSLELGDSAVYFCASSQGVGELFFGEGSRLTVL.

The sample holds many counts of this clonotype. This chain connects TRBV12-3 or TRBV12-4 to TRBJ1-4; 8 bases are shared with TRBD1. Germline trimming cut 8 bases from V and 7 bases from J; bases unmatched to any gene: 12. The CDR3 has 15 residues. The CDR3 is CASALPRGRGEKLFF. DNA of the CDR3: TGTGCCAGCGCGCTCCCCAGGGGGCGAGGTGAAAAACTGTTTTTT.

This clonotype was found many times. The chain employs TRBV18 and TRBJ2-3; 9 positions agree with TRBD1. The CDR3 totals 15 residues. With 3 bases clipped from V and 4 bases from J, the junction kept 5 bases outside the gene matches. CDR1 KGHSH and CDR2 LQKENI come from the germline V gene. The CDR3: CASSPGTGRADTQYF. CDR3 nucleotides: TGTGCCAGCTCACCCGGGACAGGGAGAGCAGATACGCAGTATTTT.

There are a few counts of this clonotype. V usage is TRBV10-3 and J usage is TRBJ2-2; 12 positions match TRBD2. Germline lookup yields CDR1 ENHRY and CDR2 SYGVKD. Unmatched junction bases numbered 16, after V lost 10 bases and J lost 7 bases. The CDR3 runs 17 residues. Here the CDR3 reads CATYPGGLAGNIGELFF. Here the CDR3 DNA reads TGTGCCACCTACCCTGGAGGACTAGCGGGAAATATCGGGGAGCTGTTTTTT.

This clonotype was found many times. The chain employs TRBV11-2 and TRBJ2-3; D gene unclear. CDR3 length: 13 amino acids. Trimming shortened V by 4 bases and J by 6 bases, and 11 bases separated the two germline ends. Germline values: CDR1 SGHAT, CDR2 FQNNGV. The CDR3 loop is CASSSTVRDTQYF. In DNA, the CDR3 is TGTGCCAGCAGCTCCACGGTTCGGGATACGCAGTATTTT.

The table lists this clonotype with many counts. Germline is not matched at one junction end, which may reflect a read error. The V gene is TRBV6-2 or TRBV6-3, the J gene TRBJ2-7; possibly TRBD1 for D (5 bases). This CDR3 spans 14 amino acids. The germline V gene has CDR1 MNHEY and CDR2 SVGEGT. CDR3 in DNA: TGTGCCAGCAGTGACTCGACAGAACGAGACGAGCAGTACTTC. Protein: CASSDSTERDEQYF.

This clonotype was counted between two and nine times. The V call is TRBV11-2, the J call TRBJ2-2; the D is unclear. The length of the CDR3 is 14 residues. The germline gives CDR1 SGHAT, CDR2 FQNNGV. Between the trimmed V and J ends, which lost 0 bases and 5 bases, there was a span of 7 bases. The CDR3 DNA reads as TGTGCCAGCAGCTTAGAGGGGTCGACCGGGGAGCTGTTTTTT. This sequence encodes CASSLEGSTGELFF.

This clonotype was observed a handful of times. J is TRBJ1-1 and V is TRBV4-2; D gene ambiguous. V shed 1 base and J shed 0 bases, with 6 bases lying between them. Germline lookup yields CDR1 LGHNA and CDR2 YNFKEQ. The CDR3 contains 14 residues. CDR3 DNA: TGTGCCAGCAGCCAAGGGACTATGAACACTGAAGCTTTCTTT. It encodes CASSQGTMNTEAFF.

This clonotype was counted many times. The V call is TRBV19, the J call TRBJ1-1; D possibly corresponds to TRBD1 (5 bases). V was shortened by 7 bases and J by 1 base, with 10 bases between the two germline ends. Per germline, CDR1 LNHDA and CDR2 SQIVND (reference sequence). This CDR3 spans 13 amino acids. For the CDR3, the DNA is TGTGCCAGTAATAACAGGTGGAACACTGAAGCTTTCTTT. It specifies CASNNRWNTEAFF.

With respect to this clonotype: A much bigger clone sits one base away, suggesting this may be a read error. V gene TRBV20-1 combines with J gene TRBJ2-1; D is unclear. V lost 5 bases, J lost 0 bases, and 11 bases lay in between. CDR3 length: 14 residues. Germline V CDR1 and CDR2: DFQATT, SNEGSKA (reference sequence). The CDR3: CSAVAHSSYNEQFF. CDR3 bases: TGCAGTGCTGTGGCCCACAGCTCCTACAATGAGCAGTTCTTC.

This clonotype was detected ten times or more. The chain carries TRBV12-3 or TRBV12-4 and TRBJ1-2; 7 bases map to TRBD1. The CDR3 contains 13 residues. The junction had 5 bases not matched to a gene; V was cut back by 3 bases and J by 7 bases. The CDR3 DNA is TGTGCCAGCAGTTTCGGACAGGACACTGGCTACACCTTC. This gives the protein CASSFGQDTGYTF.

The chain is built from TRBV5-8 and TRBJ1-2; D is uncertain. The CDR3 consists of 14 residues. The ends were cut back, 2 bases at V and 10 bases at J, with 18 bases in the middle. Germline assignment: CDR1 SGHTS and CDR2 YDEGEE. The CDR3 loop reads CASSFIEVKEFYTF. CDR3 DNA sequence: TGTGCCAGCAGCTTTATCGAGGTTAAGGAATTCTACACCTTC.